The 13 T cell receptor beta chains below all came from one sample that was sequenced in a study of identical twins. MiXCR was run by TCRdb on the 5' RACE reads, yielding one entry per CDR3 protein. The sample holds 210,000 or so distinct CDR3 sequences, roughly 7.5% seen once. The data were also submitted as part of a second study, on yellow fever vaccine responses in identical twins.

Sequenced: memory (CD45RO+) T cells sorted from blood. The receptors come from a woman under 30 in good health.

This clonotype was seen more than once but under ten times. This sequence joins TRBV20-1 and TRBJ2-3; 11 nucleotides line up with TRBD2. The CDR3 covers 15 residues. The V gene's germline CDR1 is DFQATT and CDR2 SNEGSKA (reference sequence). V lost 1 base, J lost 2 bases, and 2 bases stayed unmatched. CDR3 loop: CSARGTSGYTDTQYF. The CDR3, as DNA: TGCAGTGCTAGAGGGACTAGCGGGTACACAGATACGCAGTATTTT.

This clonotype has a count of ten or more. The chain links TRBV24-1 to TRBJ2-1; TRBD2 aligns across 10 bases. The CDR3 runs to 15 residues. Trimming took 4 bases from V and 8 from J; bases not matched to a gene: 7. Germline assignment: CDR1 KGHDR and CDR2 SFDVKD. The CDR3 bases are TGTGCCACCAGTGACCCAGCGGGAGGGGTCGATGAGCAGTTCTTC. It specifies CATSDPAGGVDEQFF.

The chain joins TRBV28 to TRBJ1-1; TRBD1 might be the D (6 bases). There are 15 residues in the CDR3. V was shortened by 4 bases and J by 7 bases, with 19 bases between the two germline ends. CDR1 and CDR2 (germline): MDHEN, SYDVKM. Here the CDR3 DNA reads TGTGCCAGCAGTTCAAGCCTGGGGGCGCCACATGAAGCTTTCTTT. Translating it yields CASSSSLGAPHEAFF.

The genes are TRBV5-1 and TRBJ1-4; 10 bases map to TRBD1. V lost 2 bases, J lost 6 bases, and 4 bases stayed unmatched. CDR1 is SGHRS and CDR2 is YFSETQ in the germline V gene. This CDR3 comprises 15 residues. The CDR3 protein is CASSFGTGAYEKLFF. The CDR3 bases are TGCGCCAGCAGCTTTGGGACAGGGGCCTATGAAAAACTGTTTTTT.

Only a few counts were recorded for this clonotype. The CDR3 DNA reads TGCAGTGCTACATCGCAGGGGAGTAATTCACCCCTCCACTTT. Amino acids: CSATSQGSNSPLHF. The chain uses TRBV20-1 and TRBJ1-6, with D perhaps TRBD1 (6 bases). V was pared by 4 bases and J by 6 bases, with 13 bases between. This CDR3 has 14 residues. Germline V gene data show CDR1 as DFQATT and CDR2 as SNEGSKA (reference sequence).

This clonotype was observed a handful of times. The rearrangement joins TRBV7-8 to TRBJ2-7; D is unclear. Trimming removed 5 bases at V and 3 bases at J, with 17 bases between. Germline V gives CDR1 SGHVS, CDR2 FQNEAQ. This CDR3 spans 15 amino acids. In DNA form, the CDR3 reads TGTGCCAGCAGCGCATCCAGGAACCCGAACTACGAGCAGTACTTC. It yields the protein CASSASRNPNYEQYF.

In this sample, this clonotype turned up a few times. V and J are TRBV27 and TRBJ2-7; TRBD2 matches at 9 bases. The CDR3 has 15 amino acids. Unmatched junction bases numbered 7, after V lost 5 bases and J lost 2 bases. CDR1 MNHEY and CDR2 SMNVEV come from the germline V gene (reference sequence). CDR3 DNA: TGTGCCAGCAGTGTGAGGCTAGCGGGGCCCTACGAGCAGTACTTC. Protein: CASSVRLAGPYEQYF.

Points on this clonotype: Being one base from a much bigger clone, this may be a read error. The chain joins TRBV7-8 to TRBJ1-6, with D uncertain. The germline gives CDR1 SGHVS, CDR2 FQNEAQ. The V end lost 5 bases, the J end lost 4 bases, and 12 bases lay between the germline ends. The CDR3 covers 15 residues. CDR3 sequence (DNA): TGTGCCAGCAGCCTTAGGACGGAATATAATTCACCCCTCCACTTT. This translates into CASSLRTEYNSPLHF.

In DNA, the CDR3 is TGCAGTGCCAACCCCATGACAGGGACCGGGGCCAACGTCCTGACTTTC. Amino acid sequence: CSANPMTGTGANVLTF. The chain has TRBV20-1 and TRBJ2-6, with 7 bases matching TRBD1. There are 16 residues in the CDR3. Trimming cost V 6 bases and J 4 bases; bases outside gene matches: 12. The germline V gene encodes CDR1 DFQATT and CDR2 SNEGSKA (reference sequence).

The J gene is TRBJ2-2, the V gene TRBV7-6, with TRBD2 matching 7 bases. V lost 5 bases to trimming and J lost 0 bases; unmatched junction nucleotides: 6. CDR1 SGHVS and CDR2 FNYEAQ come from the germline V gene. The CDR3 spans 16 residues. This chain's CDR3 is CASSRRGGPNTGELFF. CDR3 in DNA: TGTGCCAGCAGCCGCCGCGGGGGACCGAACACCGGGGAGCTGTTTTTT.

The table lists this clonotype with a few counts. V and J are TRBV20-1 and TRBJ1-1; TRBD1 matches at 9 bases. V shed 0 bases and J 5 bases; nucleotides not matched to a gene: 7. The CDR3 has 15 amino acids. Germline V gene lookup returns CDR1 DFQATT and CDR2 SNEGSKA (reference sequence). The CDR3 reads CSARDRGTGRTEAFF. As DNA, the CDR3 is TGCAGTGCTAGAGATCGGGGGACAGGGAGGACTGAAGCTTTCTTT.

This rearrangement joins TRBV18 to TRBJ1-4; perhaps TRBD1 as D (6 bases). Germline CDR1 is KGHSH and CDR2 is LQKENI. This CDR3 has 15 residues. Trimming left V 2 bases short and J 2 bases short, with 9 bases between. This CDR3 is CASSPLRGTNEKLFF. The CDR3 DNA is TGTGCCAGCTCACCATTGAGGGGGACTAATGAAAAACTGTTTTTT.

This chain uses TRBV9 with TRBJ2-5, with D perhaps assigned TRBD1 or TRBD2 (5 bases each). The CDR3 has 17 residues. V was pared by 0 bases and J by 7 bases, with 22 bases between. The V gene's germline CDR1 is SGDLS and CDR2 YYNGEE. The CDR3 sequence is CASSVEPPGSVQGTQYF. The CDR3 nucleotides are TGTGCCAGCAGCGTAGAGCCTCCGGGATCCGTCCAGGGGACCCAGTACTTC.